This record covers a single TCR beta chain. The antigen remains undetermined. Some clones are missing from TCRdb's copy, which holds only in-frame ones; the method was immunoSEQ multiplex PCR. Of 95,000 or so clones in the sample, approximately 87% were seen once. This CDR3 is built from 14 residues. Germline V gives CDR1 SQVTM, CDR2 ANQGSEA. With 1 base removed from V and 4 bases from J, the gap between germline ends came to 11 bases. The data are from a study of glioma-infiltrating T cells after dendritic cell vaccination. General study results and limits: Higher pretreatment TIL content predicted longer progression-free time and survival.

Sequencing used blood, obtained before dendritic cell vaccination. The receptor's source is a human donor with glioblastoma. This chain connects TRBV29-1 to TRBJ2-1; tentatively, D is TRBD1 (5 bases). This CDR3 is CSVEGGPFYNEQFF. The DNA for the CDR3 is TGCAGCGTTGAAGGGGGCCCCTTTTACAATGAGCAGTTCTTC.